This passage covers 26 T cell receptor beta chains from one sample sequenced in a study of cytomegalovirus exposure and HLA in healthy donors (dated by TCRdb to about 2017). Library creation used the immunoSEQ multiplex PCR assay. For the multiplex PCR, a mixture combining 60 forward primers for TCR Vbeta segments and 13 reverse primers for TCR Jbeta segments was used. TCRdb took this table from immuneACCESS and kept in-frame rearrangements with V and J called. Such tables lack part of the clones; where checked against another copy, unresolved V genes explain under half of the gap, and the rest is unexplained. For this sample there are approximately 140,000 clones; around 73% appear just once. The top ten clonotypes cover around 14% of the sample. Sequenced: PBMCs. Source of these receptors: a human donor in good health.

This clone was seen ten or more times. The V call is TRBV4-1, the J call TRBJ1-1; 7 bases are shared with TRBD1. V lost 4 bases to trimming and J lost 1 base; unmatched junction nucleotides: 6. Germline assignment: CDR1 MGHRA and CDR2 YSYEKL. The CDR3 is 15 amino acids. As DNA, the CDR3 is TGCGCCAGCAGCCCCGAGGGGGCCCAGAACACTGAAGCTTTCTTT. It specifies CASSPEGAQNTEAFF.

V is TRBV19 and J is TRBJ1-1, with 11 bases aligning to TRBD1. CDR3 length equals 17 residues. V was clipped by 1 base and J by 3 bases; unmatched bases: 7. Germline V gene lookup returns CDR1 LNHDA and CDR2 SQIVND (reference sequence). DNA for the CDR3: TGTGCCAGTAGTATAGCGGCCGGGACAGGGGGGCACACTGAAGCTTTCTTT. Protein sequence: CASSIAAGTGGHTEAFF. Full variable domain (missing parts from reference TRBV19 and TRBJ1-1): DGGITQSPKYLFRKEGQNVTLSCEQNLNHDAMYWYRQDPGQGLRLIYYSQIVNDFQKGDIAEGYSVSREKKESFPLTVTSAQKNPTAFYLCASSIAAGTGGHTEAFFGQGTRLTVV.

The gene calls are TRBV5-1 and TRBJ2-1; TRBD1 aligns across 11 bases. Per the germline V gene, CDR1 is SGHRS and CDR2 is YFSETQ. Unmatched junction bases numbered 3, after V lost 0 bases and J lost 4 bases. The CDR3 loop spans 16 amino acids. CDR3 nucleotide sequence: TGCGCCAGCAGCTTGGACGGACAGGGGGCGTACAATGAGCAGTTCTTC. Protein product: CASSLDGQGAYNEQFF.

J is TRBJ2-7 and V is TRBV27; a possible D gene is TRBD2 (6 bases). The CDR3 length is 14 residues. Trimming removed 5 bases at V and 5 bases at J, with 16 bases between. Germline lookup yields CDR1 MNHEY and CDR2 SMNVEV (reference sequence). CDR3 DNA sequence: TGTGCCAGCAGTACGCGCGGGGTGGGCGACGAGCAGTACTTC. Protein sequence: CASSTRGVGDEQYF.

The chain is built from TRBV30 and TRBJ2-7; TRBD2 is a possible D gene (5 bases). This CDR3 comprises 13 residues. Germline V gives CDR1 GTSNPN, CDR2 SVGIG (reference sequence). V dropped 0 bases and J dropped 9 bases, with 15 bases sitting between them. DNA for the CDR3: TGTGCCTGGAGTGTTGGAGGCTCCGGCGGGCAGTACTTC. It codes for CAWSVGGSGGQYF.

This chain uses TRBV27 with TRBJ2-3; 11 bases align to TRBD2. J lost 1 base, V lost 2 bases, and 11 bases had no gene match. The CDR3 totals 19 residues. CDR1 and CDR2 (germline): MNHEY, SMNVEV (reference sequence). The CDR3 DNA follows: TGTGCCAGCAGTTTAAGGGGCCTAATAGCGGGAGGGGGCACAGATACGCAGTATTTT. Translating gives CASSLRGLIAGGGTDTQYF.

V gene TRBV6-4 combines with J gene TRBJ2-3; TRBD2 might be the D (7 bases). The CDR3 length is 16 residues. Per germline, CDR1 MRHNA and CDR2 SNTAGT. The V end lost 0 bases, the J end lost 4 bases, and 14 bases lay between the germline ends. The CDR3 DNA is TGTGCCAGCAGTGACTCGGCAGGGGAGGGTGCAGATACGCAGTATTTT. The encoded protein is CASSDSAGEGADTQYF.

In its sample, this clone is hyperexpanded (1% or more). The chain recombines TRBV2 with TRBJ2-1, with D possibly matching TRBD2 (5 bases). The CDR3 totals 10 residues. The germline V gene has CDR1 SNHLY and CDR2 FYNNEI. V was shortened by 7 bases and J by 9 bases, with 7 bases between the two germline ends. CDR3: CASTGFEQFF. The CDR3 nucleotides read TGTGCCAGCACGGGGTTTGAGCAGTTCTTC.

V gene TRBV4-1 combines with J gene TRBJ2-7, with no clear D. Germline CDR1 is MGHRA and CDR2 is YSYEKL. Deletions cut 1 base from V and 7 bases from J, with 14 bases between. The CDR3 length is 14 residues. The CDR3 nucleotides read TGCGCCAGCAGCCAAGGCGGATACCTACGTGAGCAGTACTTC. Residues: CASSQGGYLREQYF.

V is TRBV11-2 and J is TRBJ2-7; 7 bases map to TRBD1. Germline trimming cut 0 bases from V and 2 bases from J; bases unmatched to any gene: 4. This CDR3 comprises 15 residues. Germline V gives CDR1 SGHAT, CDR2 FQNNGV. Written as DNA, the CDR3 is TGTGCCAGCAGCTTAGAGGACAGGCCTGCCTACGAGCAGTACTTC. Amino acid sequence: CASSLEDRPAYEQYF.

V gene TRBV5-4 combines with J gene TRBJ1-2; TRBD1 matches at 9 bases. CDR1 and CDR2 (germline): SGHNT, YYREEE (reference sequence). This CDR3 comprises 14 residues. J lost 4 bases, V lost 4 bases, and 5 bases had no gene match. CDR3 sequence (DNA): TGTGCCAGCAGCCCGGGACAGGGAGTCTATGGCTACACCTTC. It is translated as CASSPGQGVYGYTF.

V usage is TRBV5-5 and J usage is TRBJ1-2; TRBD1 matches at 7 bases. The CDR3 has 14 amino acids. V gave up 1 base and J gave up 1 base; unmatched junction bases: 1. Germline V lookup: CDR1 SGHKS, CDR2 YYEKEE (reference sequence). The CDR3 DNA is TGTGCCAGCAGCTTGCCAGGGGGTAACTATGGCTACACCTTC. Amino acids: CASSLPGGNYGYTF.

This chain uses TRBV18 with TRBJ2-7, with D perhaps matching TRBD2 (6 bases). V gave up 3 bases and J gave up 2 bases, with 11 bases separating them. Germline-derived CDR1 and CDR2 are KGHSH and LQKENI. CDR3 length: 14 residues. DNA of the CDR3: TGTGCCAGCTCACCGGGCGGGGATCCCTACGAGCAGTACTTC. This translates into CASSPGGDPYEQYF.

J is TRBJ2-1 and V is TRBV11-1, with 8 bases identical to TRBD2. This CDR3 has 16 amino acids. V lost 5 bases and J lost 8; bases outside the gene matches: 14. Germline lookup yields CDR1 SGHAT and CDR2 FQDESV (reference sequence). CDR3 loop: CASSHPAGTSVDEQFF. The CDR3 DNA is TGTGCCAGCAGCCACCCGGCGGGGACTAGTGTTGATGAGCAGTTCTTC. Variable domain in full (rest from reference TRBV11-1 and TRBJ2-1): EAEVAQSPRYKITEKSQAVAFWCDPISGHATLYWYRQILGQGPELLVQFQDESVVDDSQLPKDRFSAERLKGVDSTLKIQPAELGDSAMYLCASSHPAGTSVDEQFFGPGTRLTVL.

The chain recombines TRBV29-1 with TRBJ2-3; no clear D. The CDR3 sequence is 13 residues long. V was shortened by 4 bases and J by 0 bases, with 8 bases between the two germline ends. Germline V CDR1 and CDR2: SQVTM, ANQGSEA. CDR3 bases: TGCAGCGTTGTAGTCTGGAGCACAGATACGCAGTATTTT. It codes for CSVVVWSTDTQYF.

The V and J genes are TRBV2 and TRBJ1-2, with unresolved D. V lost 6 bases and J 4 bases, leaving 9 bases between the germline ends. The CDR3 consists of 12 residues. Germline CDR1 SNHLY, CDR2 FYNNEI. CDR3 sequence: CASRRGIYGYTF. DNA for the CDR3: TGTGCCAGCAGGCGCGGAATCTATGGCTACACCTTC.

This clone was observed a few times. This chain uses TRBV4-1 with TRBJ2-4, with D possibly being TRBD1 (5 bases). Trimming left V 1 base short and J 9 bases short, with 16 bases between. Germline loops: CDR1 MGHRA, CDR2 YSYEKL. The CDR3 covers 15 residues. The CDR3 DNA follows: TGCGCCAGCAGCCAAGTAGTAGCAGGGAAGGGCATTCAGTACTTC. This encodes CASSQVVAGKGIQYF.

The chain uses TRBV6-5 and TRBJ2-3; 8 nucleotides align to TRBD2. Germline V lookup: CDR1 MNHEY, CDR2 SVGAGI. The V and J ends lost 6 bases and 8 bases, in that order; junction bases with no gene match: 10. This CDR3 region has 14 residues. This CDR3 reads CASSRAGVHGTQYF. The CDR3 bases are TGTGCCAGCAGCCGAGCGGGGGTGCACGGTACGCAGTATTTT.

In this sample, this clone turned up once. The DNA of the CDR3 is TGTGCCAGTAGTACCTGGACATTACGCTCTGAAGCTTTCTTT. Translated: CASSTWTLRSEAFF. The rearrangement links TRBV19 to TRBJ1-1; the D gene is possibly TRBD1 (5 bases). The V gene lost 4 bases and the J gene lost 6 bases, with 15 bases spanning the gap. CDR1 is LNHDA, CDR2 SQIVND, per germline (reference sequence). The CDR3 is made up of 14 amino acids.

The chain links TRBV21-1 to TRBJ2-1; the D segment call TRBD2 is taken from the table without a DNA check. TRBV21-1 represents a pseudogene. This CDR3 has 19 residues. Written as DNA, the CDR3 is TGTGCCAGCAGCAAATTAGTGAGCGGGAGGGCCCCAAAATACAATGAGCAGTTCTTC. Amino acids: CASSKLVSGRAPKYNEQFF.

This clone appeared once. The J gene is TRBJ2-2, the V gene TRBV6-5, with D tentatively TRBD1 (6 bases). The CDR3 is 12 residues long. The ends were cut back, 10 bases at V and 4 bases at J, with 10 bases in the middle. Germline lookup yields CDR1 MNHEY and CDR2 SVGAGI. Written as DNA, the CDR3 is TGTGCCAAGGGGGATTTCACCGGGGAGCTGTTTTTT. The encoded protein is CAKGDFTGELFF.

The V gene is TRBV19, the J gene TRBJ1-1; no definite D call. Germline lookup yields CDR1 LNHDA and CDR2 SQIVND (reference sequence). The CDR3 has 13 residues. The V end was cut by 3 bases, the J end by 2 bases, with 7 bases between. CDR3 sequence (DNA): TGTGCCAGTAGTATTTCCCCAAACACTGAAGCTTTCTTT. Encoded protein: CASSISPNTEAFF. Together with reference TRBV19 and TRBJ1-1, the CDR3 gives the full variable domain: DGGITQSPKYLFRKEGQNVTLSCEQNLNHDAMYWYRQDPGQGLRLIYYSQIVNDFQKGDIAEGYSVSREKKESFPLTVTSAQKNPTAFYLCASSISPNTEAFFGQGTRLTVV.

This clone was counted once. V and J are TRBV6-5 and TRBJ2-5; D might be TRBD1 (6 bases). The CDR3 is made up of 15 amino acids. Deletions cut 8 bases from V and 0 bases from J, with 16 bases between. Germline loops: CDR1 MNHEY, CDR2 SVGAGI. CDR3 loop: CASVGSRGYQETQYF. The CDR3 DNA is TGTGCCAGCGTGGGGTCCAGGGGATACCAAGAGACCCAGTACTTC.

This clone was counted between two and nine times. Written as DNA, the CDR3 is TGTGCCAGCAGCTTAGTCCGGAACACTGAAGCTTTCTTT. It specifies CASSLVRNTEAFF. The rearrangement links TRBV11-2 to TRBJ1-1; D gene uncertain. The V and J ends lost 1 base and 1 base respectively, with 4 bases between them. This CDR3 contains 13 residues. Germline V gene data show CDR1 as SGHAT and CDR2 as FQNNGV.

This clone was seen only a few times. V gene TRBV6-5 combines with J gene TRBJ1-2, with TRBD1 as a possible D gene (6 bases). In germline, CDR1 is MNHEY, CDR2 SVGAGI. The ends were cut back, 2 bases at V and 3 bases at J, with 13 bases in the middle. The CDR3 has 15 residues. The CDR3 region has the DNA TGTGCCAGCAGTTACGGGGGGGGCCCATACTATGGCTACACCTTC. Protein: CASSYGGGPYYGYTF.

This clone turned up a few times. The chain carries TRBV30 and TRBJ1-1; D is unresolved. The CDR3 runs to 11 residues. V lost 4 bases, J lost 4 bases, and 7 bases lay in between. CDR1 is GTSNPN, CDR2 SVGIG, per germline (reference sequence). This CDR3 is CAWTRGTEAFF. Here the CDR3 DNA reads TGTGCCTGGACACGAGGCACTGAAGCTTTCTTT.